The 18 T cell receptor beta chains in this list originate from one sample, sequenced in a study of blood T cell repertoires in COVID-19. Method: immunoSEQ multiplex PCR; TCRdb's copy keeps in-frame clones and lacks some. The table has roughly 150,000 clones, roughly four fifths seen once. Sequencing was performed on peripheral blood. All receptors derive from a human donor in a cohort sampled during active COVID-19.

CDR3 loop: CASSYVSPGGYGYTF. DNA for the CDR3: TGTGCCAGCAGTTACGTTTCGCCAGGGGGCTATGGCTACACCTTC. This rearrangement joins TRBV6-2 or TRBV6-3 to TRBJ1-2, with 7 bases identical to TRBD1. With V trimmed by 2 bases and J by 4 bases, 7 bases remained unmatched. The CDR3 consists of 15 residues. Germline loops: CDR1 MNHEY, CDR2 SVGEGT.

Only one count was recorded for this clone. J is TRBJ1-1 and V is TRBV6-4; TRBD1 aligns across 7 bases. In germline, CDR1 is MRHNA, CDR2 SNTAGT. The V segment lost 9 bases and the J segment 3 bases; nucleotides outside the gene matches: 7. The CDR3 loop spans 13 amino acids. CDR3 bases: TGTGCCAGTAAACAGGGGCCTGACACTGAAGCTTTCTTT. Residues: CASKQGPDTEAFF.

In DNA form, the CDR3 reads TGTGCCAGCAGTTTCCTAGAGGCAGATACGCAGTATTTT. Residues: CASSFLEADTQYF. The J gene is TRBJ2-3, the V gene TRBV12-3 or TRBV12-4; the D is unclear. This CDR3 has 13 residues. V lost 3 bases and J lost 4, with 8 bases in between.

This chain uses TRBV7-2 with TRBJ2-3; D is ambiguous. The V end lost 4 bases, the J end lost 4 bases, and 9 bases lay between the germline ends. CDR3 length: 13 residues. Germline loops: CDR1 SGHTA, CDR2 FQGNSA. In DNA, the CDR3 is TGTGCCAGCAGCTCATACAGATCAGATACGCAGTATTTT. Translating it yields CASSSYRSDTQYF.

The J gene is TRBJ2-3, the V gene TRBV10-1; 12 nucleotides align to TRBD2. Germline V lookup: CDR1 WNHNN, CDR2 SYGVQD (reference sequence). CDR3 size: 16 residues. The J segment lost 4 bases and the V segment lost 3 bases, leaving 5 bases of the junction unmatched. CDR3 DNA sequence: TGCGCCAGCAGTGACTCTAGCGGGAGGGCCGCAGATACGCAGTATTTT. Its translation: CASSDSSGRAADTQYF.

Ten or more counts support this clone. In DNA, the CDR3 is TGTGCCAGCAGCTTAGGTCAGCCCGGGAACGAGCAGTACTTC. This codes for CASSLGQPGNEQYF. The chain combines TRBV7-6 with TRBJ2-7; possibly TRBD2 for D (5 bases). Per germline, CDR1 SGHVS and CDR2 FNYEAQ. V was pared by 1 base and J by 5 bases, with 12 bases between. The CDR3 length is 14 residues.

This sequence joins TRBV5-4 and TRBJ1-1; D uncertain. V lost 0 bases and J lost 7, with 10 bases in between. The CDR3 sequence is 13 residues long. CDR1 is SGHNT, CDR2 YYREEE, per germline (reference sequence). For the CDR3, the DNA is TGTGCCAGCAGCTTGGACAATCTTAATGAAGCTTTCTTT. Its translation is CASSLDNLNEAFF.

This sequence joins TRBV19 and TRBJ1-5, with 8 bases fitting TRBD1. The ends lost 2 bases at V and 4 bases at J; junction bases unmatched: 10. The CDR3 has 17 residues. Germline V gene lookup returns CDR1 LNHDA and CDR2 SQIVND (reference sequence). The CDR3 reads CASSIQGAWVGNQPQHF. Written as DNA, the CDR3 is TGTGCCAGTAGTATACAGGGGGCATGGGTCGGAAATCAGCCCCAGCATTTT.

V usage is TRBV25-1 and J usage is TRBJ2-7, with no clear D. Germline V gene lookup returns CDR1 MGHDK and CDR2 SYGVNS. The CDR3 sequence is 14 residues long. The ends were cut back, 3 bases at V and 2 bases at J, with 11 bases in the middle. CDR3 in amino acids: CASSDPPGTYEQYF. The DNA of the CDR3 is TGTGCCAGCAGTGATCCGCCAGGTACCTACGAGCAGTACTTC.

A single count supports this clone. The V and J genes are TRBV9 and TRBJ2-1, with 13 bases aligning to TRBD2. Germline lookup yields CDR1 SGDLS and CDR2 YYNGEE. V lost 3 bases to trimming and J lost 9 bases; unmatched junction nucleotides: 15. CDR3 length equals 18 residues. The chain's CDR3 is CASSESGYGLAGVGEQFF. In nucleotides, the CDR3 is TGTGCCAGCAGCGAATCCGGATACGGACTAGCGGGAGTGGGTGAGCAGTTCTTC.

The chain links TRBV4-3 to TRBJ2-1; maybe TRBD1 (6 bases). Trimming took off 2 bases at V and 5 bases at J, with 16 bases between the two ends. Germline assignment: CDR1 LGHNA and CDR2 YSLEER. This CDR3 has 16 amino acids. The CDR3 region has the DNA TGCGCCAGCAGCCAACACTCCGGGACAATCAACAATGAGCAGTTCTTC. Amino acids: CASSQHSGTINNEQFF.

This chain links TRBV19 with TRBJ2-2; D gene uncertain. Trimming took 0 bases from V and 7 from J, leaving 6 bases between them. The CDR3 spans 13 residues. In germline, CDR1 is LNHDA, CDR2 SQIVND (reference sequence). This CDR3 is CASSIEYGGELFF. DNA of the CDR3: TGTGCCAGTAGTATAGAGTACGGCGGGGAGCTGTTTTTT.

This clone occurred a few times. The chain is built from TRBV6-2 or TRBV6-3 and TRBJ2-1; 10 bases are a match to TRBD1. This CDR3 comprises 17 residues. Per the germline V gene, CDR1 is MNHEY and CDR2 is SVGEGT. With 2 bases clipped from V and 5 bases from J, the junction kept 9 bases outside the gene matches. CDR3 sequence: CASSYAGQGRFHNEQFF. DNA for the CDR3: TGTGCCAGCAGTTACGCGGGACAGGGGAGGTTTCACAATGAGCAGTTCTTC.

The chain has TRBV30 and TRBJ1-4; tentatively, D is TRBD1 (5 bases). Trimming cost V 2 bases and J 7 bases, with 8 bases left between them. The CDR3 totals 12 residues. Germline V gene lookup returns CDR1 GTSNPN and CDR2 SVGIG (reference sequence). The CDR3 DNA follows: TGTGCCTGGAGTCCGACAGTTGAAAAACTGTTTTTT. It encodes CAWSPTVEKLFF.

J is TRBJ2-7 and V is TRBV11-2, with D tentatively TRBD1 (6 bases). The ends were cut back, 5 bases at V and 2 bases at J, with 16 bases in the middle. Per germline, CDR1 SGHAT and CDR2 FQNNGV. The length of the CDR3 is 15 residues. In DNA form, the CDR3 reads TGTGCCAGCAGCCTGAGAACGGACAGAGCCTACGAGCAGTACTTC. Its protein product is CASSLRTDRAYEQYF.

This clone was seen more than once but under ten times. V usage is TRBV27 and J usage is TRBJ2-3; D possibly corresponds to TRBD2 (6 bases). Trimming shortened V by 2 bases and J by 6 bases, and 9 bases separated the two germline ends. Germline V lookup: CDR1 MNHEY, CDR2 SMNVEV (reference sequence). The CDR3 runs to 13 residues. Written as DNA, the CDR3 is TGTGCCAGCAGTTTACTAGCGAGGGATACGCAGTATTTT. It yields the protein CASSLLARDTQYF.

J is TRBJ2-7 and V is TRBV3-1 (or the pseudogene TRBV3-2); 10 bases map to TRBD1. Trimming cost V 6 bases and J 3 bases; bases outside gene matches: 5. The CDR3 contains 14 residues. Looked up from germline, CDR1 is LGHDT and CDR2 is YNNKEL (reference sequence). Here the CDR3 reads CASRPGQGYYEQYF. The CDR3 nucleotides are TGTGCCAGCAGGCCGGGACAGGGGTACTACGAGCAGTACTTC.

The count of this clone is one. The chain is built from TRBV3-1 (or the pseudogene TRBV3-2) and TRBJ2-4, with TRBD2 matching over 15 bases. CDR3 length: 18 residues. Trimming removed 1 base from V and 8 bases from J; junction bases left unmatched: 9. The germline V gene has CDR1 LGHDT and CDR2 YNNKEL (reference sequence). The CDR3 loop reads CASSQGRTSGGAADIQYF. The CDR3 bases are TGTGCCAGCAGCCAAGGGCGGACTAGCGGGGGGGCCGCGGACATTCAGTACTTC.